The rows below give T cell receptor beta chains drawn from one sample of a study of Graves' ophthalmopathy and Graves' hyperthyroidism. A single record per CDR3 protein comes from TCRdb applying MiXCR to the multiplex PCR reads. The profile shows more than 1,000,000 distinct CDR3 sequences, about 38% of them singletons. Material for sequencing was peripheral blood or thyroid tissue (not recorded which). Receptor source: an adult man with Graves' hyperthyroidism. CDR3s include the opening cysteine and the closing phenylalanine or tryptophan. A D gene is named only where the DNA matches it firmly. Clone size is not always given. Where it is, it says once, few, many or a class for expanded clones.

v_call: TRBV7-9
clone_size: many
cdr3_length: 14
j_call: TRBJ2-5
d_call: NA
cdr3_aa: CASSHGDSRETQYF
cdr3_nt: TGTGCCAGCAGCCACGGTGATTCTCGGGAGACCCAGTACTTC

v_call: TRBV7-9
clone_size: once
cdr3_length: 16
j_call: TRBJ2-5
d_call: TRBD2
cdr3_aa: CASSRTLAGNQETQYF
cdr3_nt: TGTGCCAGCAGCCGCACTCTAGCGGGGAACCAAGAGACCCAGTACTTC

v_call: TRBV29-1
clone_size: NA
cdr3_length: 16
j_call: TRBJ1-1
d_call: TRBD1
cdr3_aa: CSARQEPGDRGTEAFF
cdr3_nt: TGCAGTGCTAGACAAGAACCCGGGGACAGGGGCACTGAAGCTTTCTTT

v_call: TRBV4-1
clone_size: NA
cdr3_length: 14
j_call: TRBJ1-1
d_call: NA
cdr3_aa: CASSLTTKNTGAFF
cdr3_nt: TGCGCCAGCAGCCTTACGACAAAGAACACTGGAGCTTTCTTT

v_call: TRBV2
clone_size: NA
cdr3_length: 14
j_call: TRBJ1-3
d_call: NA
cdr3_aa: CASSEASSGNTIYF
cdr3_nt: TGTGCCAGCAGTGAAGCGAGCTCTGGAAACACCATATATTTT

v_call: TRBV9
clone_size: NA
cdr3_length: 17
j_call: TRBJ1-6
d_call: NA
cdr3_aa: CASSFSAGGRYQSPHHF
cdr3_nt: TGTGCCAGCAGCTTCTCCGCTGGGGGACGGTATCAATCACCCCACCACTTT

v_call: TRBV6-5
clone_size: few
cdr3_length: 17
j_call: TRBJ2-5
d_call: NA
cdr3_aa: CASSYSVVLLGQETQYF
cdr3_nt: TGTGCCAGCAGTTACTCGGTTGTACTTCTGGGACAAGAGACCCAGTACTTC

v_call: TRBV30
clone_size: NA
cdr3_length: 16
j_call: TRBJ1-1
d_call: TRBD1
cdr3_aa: CAWSTGQGLMDTEAFF
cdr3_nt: TGTGCCTGGAGTACGGGACAGGGTTTGATGGACACTGAAGCTTTCTTT

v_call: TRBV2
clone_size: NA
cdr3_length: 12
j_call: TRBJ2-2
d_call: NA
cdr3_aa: CASSVVDGELFF
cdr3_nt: TGTGCCAGCAGTGTGGTGGACGGGGAGCTGTTTTTT

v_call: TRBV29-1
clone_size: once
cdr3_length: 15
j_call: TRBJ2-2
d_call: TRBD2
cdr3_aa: CSGGTSGRAAGELFF
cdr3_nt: TGCAGCGGGGGGACTAGCGGGAGGGCCGCCGGGGAGCTGTTTTTT

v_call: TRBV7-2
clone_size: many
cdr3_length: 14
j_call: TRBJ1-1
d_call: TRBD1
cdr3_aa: CASSTGWDRDEAFF
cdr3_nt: TGTGCCAGCAGCACAGGGTGGGACAGGGACGAAGCTTTCTTT

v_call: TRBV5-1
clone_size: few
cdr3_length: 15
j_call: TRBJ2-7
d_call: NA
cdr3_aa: CASSLVVGGLYEQYF
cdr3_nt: TGCGCCAGCAGCCTGGTGGTGGGGGGCTTGTACGAGCAGTACTTC

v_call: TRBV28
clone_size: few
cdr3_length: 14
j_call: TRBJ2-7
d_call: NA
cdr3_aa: CASSLSTGWHEQYF
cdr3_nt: TGTGCCAGCAGTTTATCAACAGGGTGGCACGAGCAGTACTTC

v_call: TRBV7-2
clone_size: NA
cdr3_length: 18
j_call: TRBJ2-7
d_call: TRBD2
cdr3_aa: CASSLDSGGPTTLYEQYF
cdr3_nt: TGTGCCAGCAGCTTAGACAGCGGGGGGCCCACCACCCTCTACGAGCAGTACTTC

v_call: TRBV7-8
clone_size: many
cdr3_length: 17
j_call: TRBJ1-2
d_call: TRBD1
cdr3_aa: CASSPYGTGILFDGYTF
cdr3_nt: TGTGCCAGCAGCCCATACGGGACAGGGATACTCTTTGATGGCTACACCTTC

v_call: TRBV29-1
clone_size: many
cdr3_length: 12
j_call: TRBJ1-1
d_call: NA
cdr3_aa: CSGGTWNTEAFF
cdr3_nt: TGCAGCGGCGGTACATGGAACACTGAAGCTTTCTTT

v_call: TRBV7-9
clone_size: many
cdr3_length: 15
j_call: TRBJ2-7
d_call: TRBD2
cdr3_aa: CASSSGLAGRSEQYF
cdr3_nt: TGTGCCAGCAGCTCAGGACTAGCGGGGCGTTCAGAGCAGTACTTC

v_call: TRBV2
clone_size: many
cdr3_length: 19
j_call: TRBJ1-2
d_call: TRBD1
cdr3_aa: CAGTESAGTGRSANYGYTF
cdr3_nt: TGTGCCGGGACCGAAAGCGCTGGGACAGGGCGATCCGCGAACTATGGCTACACCTTC

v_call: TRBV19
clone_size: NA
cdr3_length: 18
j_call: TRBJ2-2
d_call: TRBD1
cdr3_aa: CASSPIAGTGANTGELFF
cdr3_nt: TGTGCCAGTAGTCCGATAGCCGGGACAGGGGCGAACACCGGGGAGCTGTTTTTT

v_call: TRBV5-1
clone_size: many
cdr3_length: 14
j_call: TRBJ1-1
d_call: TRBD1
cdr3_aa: CASSLLQGGTEAFF
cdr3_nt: TGTGCCAGCAGCCTACTCCAGGGGGGCACTGAAGCTTTCTTT

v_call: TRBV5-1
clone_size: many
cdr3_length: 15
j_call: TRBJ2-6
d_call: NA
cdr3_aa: CASSAGWSGANVLTF
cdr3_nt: TGCGCCAGCAGCGCTGGCTGGTCTGGGGCCAACGTCCTGACTTTC

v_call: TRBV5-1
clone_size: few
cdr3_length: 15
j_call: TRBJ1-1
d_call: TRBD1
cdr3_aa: CASSRGQGARPEAFF
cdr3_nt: TGCGCCAGCAGCCGGGGACAGGGGGCGCGCCCTGAAGCTTTCTTT

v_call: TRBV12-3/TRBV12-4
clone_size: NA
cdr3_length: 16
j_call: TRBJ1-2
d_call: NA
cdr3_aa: CASSTLRTSNANGYTF
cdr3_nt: TGTGCCAGCAGTACCTTACGGACATCCAATGCAAATGGCTACACCTTC

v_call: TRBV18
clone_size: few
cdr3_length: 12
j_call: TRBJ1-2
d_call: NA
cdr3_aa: CASSPREQGYTF
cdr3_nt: TGTGCCAGCTCACCACGAGAGCAGGGCTACACCTTC

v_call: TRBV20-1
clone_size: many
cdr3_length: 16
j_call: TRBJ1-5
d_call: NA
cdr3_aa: CSARALRAGGNQPQHF
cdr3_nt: TGCAGTGCTAGAGCCCTAAGGGCAGGGGGCAATCAGCCCCAGCATTTT

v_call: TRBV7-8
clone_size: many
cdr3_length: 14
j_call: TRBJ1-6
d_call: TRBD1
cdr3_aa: CASSLRQGDSPLHF
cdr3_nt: TGTGCCAGCAGCCTCCGACAGGGAGATTCACCCCTCCACTTT

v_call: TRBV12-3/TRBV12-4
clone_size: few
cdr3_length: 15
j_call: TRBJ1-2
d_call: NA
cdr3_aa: CASSLVPGTPYGYTF
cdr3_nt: TGTGCCAGCAGTCTAGTTCCCGGGACACCTTATGGCTACACCTTC

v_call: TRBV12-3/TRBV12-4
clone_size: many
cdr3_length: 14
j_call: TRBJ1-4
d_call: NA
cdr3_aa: CASSELDIHEKLFF
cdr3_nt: TGTGCCAGCAGTGAACTTGACATTCATGAAAAACTGTTTTTT

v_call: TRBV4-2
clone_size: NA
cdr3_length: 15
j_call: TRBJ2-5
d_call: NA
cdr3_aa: CASSQVQVTSETQYF
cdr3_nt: TGTGCCAGCAGCCAAGTACAGGTAACGAGTGAGACCCAGTACTTC

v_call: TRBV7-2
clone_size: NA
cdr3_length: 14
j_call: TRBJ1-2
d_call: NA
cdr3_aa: CASSSGRSLDGYTF
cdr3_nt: TGTGCCAGCAGCTCGGGACGGTCTTTGGATGGCTACACCTTC

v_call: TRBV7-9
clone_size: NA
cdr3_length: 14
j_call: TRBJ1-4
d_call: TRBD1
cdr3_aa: CASSPGQGAGKLFF
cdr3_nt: TGTGCCAGCAGCCCGGGACAGGGGGCTGGAAAACTGTTTTTT

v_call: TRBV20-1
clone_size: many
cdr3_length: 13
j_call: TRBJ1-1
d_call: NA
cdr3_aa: CSAPGPTNTEAFF
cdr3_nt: TGCAGTGCGCCCGGACCCACGAACACTGAAGCTTTCTTT

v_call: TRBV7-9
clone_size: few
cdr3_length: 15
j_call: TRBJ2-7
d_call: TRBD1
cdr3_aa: CASSLIRGGLYEQYF
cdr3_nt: TGTGCCAGCAGCTTAATCAGAGGGGGCCTATACGAGCAGTACTTC

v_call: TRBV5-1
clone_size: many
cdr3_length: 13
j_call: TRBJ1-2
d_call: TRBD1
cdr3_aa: CASSLADRDGYTF
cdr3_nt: TGCGCCAGCAGCTTGGCAGACAGGGATGGCTACACCTTC

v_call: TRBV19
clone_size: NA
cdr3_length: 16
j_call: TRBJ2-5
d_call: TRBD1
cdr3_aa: CASSHPPGTGLETQYF
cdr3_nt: TGTGCCAGTAGCCATCCACCTGGGACAGGATTGGAGACCCAGTACTTC

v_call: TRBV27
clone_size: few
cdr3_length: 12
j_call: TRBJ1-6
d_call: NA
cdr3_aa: CASSFKGTPLHF
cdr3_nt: TGTGCCAGCAGTTTTAAGGGGACACCCCTCCACTTT

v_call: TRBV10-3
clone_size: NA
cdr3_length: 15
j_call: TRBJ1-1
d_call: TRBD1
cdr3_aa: CASTYGVRGMTEAFF
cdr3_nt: TGTGCCAGCACTTACGGAGTCAGGGGGATGACTGAAGCTTTCTTT

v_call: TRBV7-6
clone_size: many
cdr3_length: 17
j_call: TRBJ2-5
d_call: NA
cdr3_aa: CASSLDRQGVRSETQYF
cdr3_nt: TGTGCCAGCAGCTTAGACCGGCAGGGTGTTAGATCGGAGACCCAGTACTTC

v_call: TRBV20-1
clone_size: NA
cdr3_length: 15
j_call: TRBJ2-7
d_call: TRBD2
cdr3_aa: CSARDRTSGRDEQYF
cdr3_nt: TGCAGTGCTAGAGATCGAACTAGCGGGAGGGACGAGCAGTACTTC